This section outlines one T cell receptor beta chain sequence together with its context. These data are taken from a study of technical replicates of blood from a handful of donors. Using immunoSEQ multiplex PCR, the repertoire was profiled, and TCRdb retains in-frame clones only, with some absent. Among some 66,000 clones listed, roughly 88% were seen once. Germline lookup yields CDR1 SGHNT and CDR2 YYREEE (reference sequence). The CDR3 is 15 residues long. Germline trimming cut 4 bases from V and 1 base from J; bases unmatched to any gene: 4. Sample: PBMCs. The TCR was taken from a human donor in good health. Some clones in this sample may be carry-over from other donors' samples. This sequence joins TRBV5-4 and TRBJ2-5; TRBD1 matches 10 bases. In DNA, the CDR3 is TGTGCCAGCAGCCCACGGACAGGGGGCCAAGAGACCCAGTACTTC. Translation gives CASSPRTGGQETQYF.